This T cell receptor beta chain was documented in a study of glioma-infiltrating T cells. The study's findings and limits: Gliomas, especially low-grade, showed above-expected tissue-blood divergence; non-neoplastic patients showed below. Tissue and blood shared very few CDR3 sequences.

TCR alpha and beta CDR3 regions were amplified from RNA using iRepertoire nested multiplex PCR. Input was roughly 85-400 ng of tissue mRNA or PBMC total RNA. TCRdb reprocessed the multiplex PCR reads via MiXCR and lists one record per CDR3 protein. The sample contains around 140,000 distinct CDR3 sequences, about 39% of which appear only once. Note on this clonotype: What it binds is unknown.

This receptor was obtained from a human donor with low-grade glioma or glioblastoma, undergoing nonglioma brain surgery, or in good health (not recorded which). Sequencing was carried out using glioma tissue, nonneoplastic brain tissue, or PBMCs (not recorded which).

The chain's CDR3 is CASSLRELKETQYF. In DNA, the CDR3 is TGTGCCAGCAGCTTGAGGGAACTAAAAGAGACCCAGTACTTC. The chain uses TRBV11-1 and TRBJ2-5; a possible D gene is TRBD2 (5 bases). Germline CDR1 and CDR2: SGHAT and FQDESV (reference sequence). CDR3 size: 14 residues. Trimming removed 3 bases from V and 3 bases from J, with 11 bases in between.